The clone carrying this TCR beta chain was seen only once. The target antigen is unknown. The V end lost 0 bases, the J end lost 8 bases, and 10 bases lay between the germline ends. The CDR3 is 14 residues long. CDR1 is WNHNN, CDR2 SYGVQD, per germline (reference sequence). The data were obtained in a study of post-analysis software for immune sequencing data. The authors incorporated unique molecular identifiers into the TCR beta cDNA libraries. About 500,000 cDNA molecules were obtained from around 0.96 to 9.9 million T cells. Using its own MiXCR run on the PCR reads, TCRdb lists one record per CDR3 protein. Of fewer than 850,000 distinct CDR3 sequences listed, 25% to 30% are singletons. General study results and limits: Controls had significantly higher normalized Chao1 diversity than multiple sclerosis patients. Co-batched samples clustered tightly together by F measure. Five TRBV segments, including TRBV5-6, TRBV5-1 and TRBV20-1, were more frequent in patients than controls.

The sample was blood. The clonotype comes from a girl aged 5-17 years with multiple sclerosis. The chain carries TRBV10-1 and TRBJ2-2; unclear D gene. CDR3 coding DNA: TGCGCCAGCAGTGAGTCAACCTCGTCGGGGGAGCTGTTTTTT. Amino acid sequence: CASSESTSSGELFF.